The 11 T cell receptor beta chains given below trace back to one sample, sequenced in a study of T cell responses to AZD1222 COVID-19 vaccine. The table came from immunoSEQ multiplex PCR; TCRdb's copy has only in-frame clones and leaves some out. The sample lists over 110,000 clones, about 90% occurring once. Specimen: peripheral blood, collected 28 days after the second AZD1222 dose. The receptors were sampled from an adult who received the AZD1222 COVID-19 vaccine.

This chain links TRBV6-5 with TRBJ1-2; D is unclear. This CDR3 contains 14 residues. CDR1 and CDR2 from the germline V gene are MNHEY and SVGAGI. V was pared by 11 bases and J by 0 bases, with 16 bases between. In DNA, the CDR3 is TGTGCCTCCGAGAGGCCAGCACCTAACTATGGCTACACCTTC. This encodes CASERPAPNYGYTF.

The chain employs TRBV30 and TRBJ1-1, with D uncertain. Looked up from germline, CDR1 is GTSNPN and CDR2 is SVGIG (reference sequence). CDR3 length equals 11 residues. V lost 4 bases and J 0 bases, leaving 3 bases between the germline ends. CDR3 nucleotide sequence: TGTGCCTGGACCGTGAACACTGAAGCTTTCTTT. Translation: CAWTVNTEAFF. Combining the CDR3 with reference TRBV30 and TRBJ1-1 gives the whole variable domain SQTIHQWPATLVQPVGSPLSLECTVEGTSNPNLYWYRQAAGRGLQLLFYSVGIGQISSEVPQNLSASRPQDRQFILSSKKLLLSDSGFYLCAWTVNTEAFFGQGTRLTVV.

J is TRBJ1-1 and V is TRBV6-5; TRBD1 might be the D (5 bases). Germline loops: CDR1 MNHEY, CDR2 SVGAGI. Trimming cost V 7 bases and J 4 bases, with 16 bases left between them. The CDR3 spans 14 residues. The CDR3 DNA sequence: TGTGCCAGCACCCCCGGGGCGGGGCCCACTGAAGCTTTCTTT. Its translation: CASTPGAGPTEAFF.

This clone was picked up one time. The chain joins TRBV11-2 to TRBJ1-4; D not certain. This CDR3 has 14 amino acids. Per the germline V gene, CDR1 is SGHAT and CDR2 is FQNNGV. The V end lost 1 base, the J end lost 0 bases, and 3 bases lay between the germline ends. In nucleotides, the CDR3 is TGTGCCAGCAGCTTAGCGGCAACTAATGAAAAACTGTTTTTT. It yields the protein CASSLAATNEKLFF.

The V and J genes are TRBV6-5 and TRBJ1-2; D gene unclear. This CDR3 spans 14 amino acids. CDR1 is MNHEY, CDR2 SVGAGI, per germline. V lost 6 bases to trimming and J lost 5 bases, with 16 bases between them. The CDR3 reads CASRGGGMGYGYTF. The CDR3 nucleotides are TGTGCCAGCAGAGGTGGAGGGATGGGTTATGGCTACACCTTC.

This clone was recorded only once. This sequence joins TRBV6-5 and TRBJ1-1, with D possibly matching TRBD1 (6 bases). The CDR3 runs 14 residues. CDR1 MNHEY and CDR2 SVGAGI come from the germline V gene. Trimming removed 6 bases from V and 1 base from J, with 12 bases in between. In nucleotides, the CDR3 is TGTGCCAGCAGGATTGGACAGAGGAACACTGAAGCTTTCTTT. It codes for CASRIGQRNTEAFF.

The chain recombines TRBV10-3 with TRBJ1-1; D perhaps matches TRBD1 (6 bases). Germline-derived CDR1 and CDR2 are ENHRY and SYGVKD. The CDR3 has 14 amino acids. Trimming cost V 2 bases and J 1 base, with 8 bases left between them. The CDR3 DNA follows: TGTGCCATCAGTGAGCGGACAGCGAACACTGAAGCTTTCTTT. Translated, it gives CAISERTANTEAFF.

This chain links TRBV21-1 with TRBJ1-1. TRBV21-1 is a listed pseudogene. The CDR3 loop spans 12 amino acids. The CDR3 protein is CASSKVPDEAFF. In DNA, the CDR3 is TGTGCCAGCAGCAAAGTTCCGGATGAAGCTTTCTTT.

The chain recombines TRBV28 with TRBJ1-2; TRBD1 agrees at 7 bases. V dropped 7 bases and J dropped 6; count of bases not matched to a gene: 5. Germline-derived CDR1 and CDR2 are MDHEN and SYDVKM. The CDR3 loop spans 12 amino acids. The CDR3 is CASTDRADGYTF. The CDR3 coding sequence is TGTGCCAGCACCGACAGGGCCGATGGCTACACCTTC.

The chain is built from TRBV7-2 and TRBJ1-6, with D unclear. The CDR3 totals 13 residues. Deletions cut 0 bases from V and 8 bases from J, with 5 bases between. Germline values: CDR1 SGHTA, CDR2 FQGNSA. CDR3 DNA sequence: TGTGCCAGCAGCTTAGCGAGGGATTCACCCCTCCACTTT. Protein sequence: CASSLARDSPLHF.

Notes on this clone: A read error may account for a junction end that differs from germline. The chain uses TRBV4-1 and TRBJ1-2; D is unresolved. The CDR3 spans 13 residues. Germline V lookup: CDR1 MGHRA, CDR2 YSYEKL. The CDR3 sequence: CASRQRENYGYTF. As DNA, the CDR3 is TGCGCCAGCCGCCAGCGAGAAAACTATGGCTACACCTTC.